These 15 T cell receptor beta chains share one sample of origin, sequenced in a study of cytomegalovirus exposure and HLA in healthy donors. Use of 60 Vbeta and 13 Jbeta primers characterized the PCR. Assay used: immunoSEQ multiplex PCR; TCRdb lists only in-frame clones, some missing. Counted here are approximately 100,000 clones, about 80% occurring once; the ten biggest clones make up approximately 1.7%. Sequencing was performed on PBMCs. These TCRs come from a woman between 40 and 55 years old in good health and CMV-seronegative.

Only a few counts were recorded for this clone. CDR3 nucleotides: TGCAGCGTTGCCAGGGGTAGCAATCAGCCCCAGCATTTT. Residues: CSVARGSNQPQHF. V usage is TRBV29-1 and J usage is TRBJ1-5; a weak D match, TRBD1 (6 bases). CDR1 and CDR2 from the germline V gene are SQVTM and ANQGSEA. V lost 4 bases and J lost 0, with 7 bases in between. CDR3 length: 13 amino acids.

The chain couples TRBV19 to TRBJ2-1; 7 nucleotides agree with TRBD2. Germline CDR1 and CDR2: LNHDA and SQIVND (reference sequence). The junction had 5 bases not matched to a gene; V was cut back by 1 base and J by 2 bases. This CDR3 region has 16 residues. The CDR3 DNA sequence: TGTGCCAGTAGTATAGGTGGCGGGAGTCCCTACAATGAGCAGTTCTTC. Protein product: CASSIGGGSPYNEQFF.

This chain uses TRBV5-1 with TRBJ2-5; D may be TRBD2 (5 bases). Germline CDR1 is SGHRS and CDR2 is YFSETQ. Trimming stripped 0 bases from V and 2 bases from J, with 8 bases between. CDR3 length: 14 residues. The CDR3 nucleotides read TGCGCCAGCAGCTTGGATGGCGGGCAAGAGACCCAGTACTTC. It yields the protein CASSLDGGQETQYF.

This chain uses TRBV20-1 with TRBJ2-1, with a weak D call TRBD2 (5 bases). This CDR3 has 11 residues. The germline CDR1 and CDR2 sequences are DFQATT and SNEGSKA (reference sequence). V lost 6 bases to trimming and J lost 6 bases, with 9 bases between them. The CDR3 sequence is CSAEDRNEQFF. CDR3 in DNA: TGCAGTGCGGAGGATCGCAATGAGCAGTTCTTC.

The CDR3 DNA is TGTGCCAGCAGTCCTCTTTTGGGGCGGGAGGACTACGAGCAGTACTTC. It is translated as CASSPLLGREDYEQYF. The chain employs TRBV28 and TRBJ2-7; 8 bases align to TRBD2. This CDR3 contains 16 residues. Germline V CDR1 and CDR2: MDHEN, SYDVKM. V was clipped by 5 bases and J by 3 bases; unmatched bases: 12.

This clone showed up just once. This chain uses TRBV19 with TRBJ2-1; D is unclear. This CDR3 has 15 amino acids. From germline, CDR1 is LNHDA and CDR2 SQIVND (reference sequence). Trimming removed 4 bases from V and 2 bases from J, with 12 bases in between. The CDR3: CASSTLPLTYNEQFF. The CDR3, as DNA: TGTGCCAGTAGTACACTTCCCCTCACCTACAATGAGCAGTTCTTC.

This clone was seen a single time. The rearrangement links TRBV7-2 to TRBJ1-2, with unresolved D. Germline CDR1 reads SGHTA; CDR2 reads FQGNSA. This CDR3 spans 13 amino acids. V lost 3 bases and J 6 bases, leaving 11 bases between the germline ends. The CDR3 sequence is CASSLENRDGYTF. CDR3 in DNA: TGTGCCAGCAGCTTGGAGAACCGGGATGGCTACACCTTC. The whole variable domain, remainder taken from reference TRBV7-2 and TRBJ1-2, is GAGVSQSPSNKVTEKGKDVELRCDPISGHTALYWYRQSLGQGLEFLIYFQGNSAPDKSGLPSDRFSAERTGGSVSTLTIQRTQQEDSAVYLCASSLENRDGYTFGSGTRLTVV.

The J gene is TRBJ2-7, the V gene TRBV6-6, with D maybe TRBD1 (5 bases). Trimming stripped 3 bases from V and 2 bases from J, with 8 bases between. CDR1 and CDR2 from the germline V gene are MNHNY and SVGAGI (reference sequence). CDR3 length equals 13 residues. CDR3 DNA: TGTGCCAGCAGTTATCTGGGGCCCTACGAGCAGTACTTC. Translating it yields CASSYLGPYEQYF.

With respect to this clone: Other DNA sequences in this specimen translate into the identical CDR3. The gene calls are TRBV5-1 and TRBJ2-1; 8 positions match TRBD2. The CDR3 length is 15 residues. CDR1 is SGHRS and CDR2 is YFSETQ in the germline V gene. Trimming at V came to 4 bases and at J to 1 base, leaving 4 bases not matched to a gene. The CDR3 DNA is TGCGCCAGCAGCGGAACTAGCGGATCCTACAATGAGCAGTTCTTC. Translated: CASSGTSGSYNEQFF.

The chain is built from TRBV19 and TRBJ1-2, with D uncertain. CDR1 LNHDA and CDR2 SQIVND come from the germline V gene (reference sequence). V gave up 6 bases and J gave up 3 bases, with 5 bases separating them. This CDR3 is 11 amino acids long. The CDR3 here is CASRDYYGYTF. The DNA of the CDR3 is TGTGCCAGTAGGGACTACTATGGCTACACCTTC.

CDR3 region: CASSLGPAGGIYEQYF. CDR3 bases: TGTGCCAGCAGCTTGGGCCCAGCGGGAGGGATATACGAGCAGTACTTC. The chain recombines TRBV7-2 with TRBJ2-7; 10 bases map to TRBD2. The ends lost 3 bases at V and 4 bases at J; junction bases unmatched: 9. The CDR3 extends over 16 amino acids. Germline-derived CDR1 and CDR2 are SGHTA and FQGNSA.

This chain links TRBV5-8 with TRBJ1-4, with D possibly matching TRBD1 (6 bases). The CDR3 runs to 14 residues. Germline CDR1 SGHTS, CDR2 YDEGEE. Between the trimmed V and J ends, which lost 0 bases and 7 bases, there was a span of 10 bases. CDR3 nucleotide sequence: TGTGCCAGCAGCTTGGATACAGGGATTGAAAAACTGTTTTTT. This codes for CASSLDTGIEKLFF.

The V gene is TRBV28, the J gene TRBJ1-4; the D gene is possibly TRBD1 (5 bases). Germline V gene data show CDR1 as MDHEN and CDR2 as SYDVKM. The length of the CDR3 is 14 residues. Trimming pared 6 bases from V and 10 bases from J, leaving 18 bases between. CDR3 protein: CASSQGGGVGKLFF. Written as DNA, the CDR3 is TGTGCCAGCAGCCAAGGCGGGGGAGTAGGAAAACTGTTTTTT.

This chain uses TRBV11-2 with TRBJ2-1; D is perhaps TRBD2 (5 bases). The CDR3 spans 12 residues. Looked up from germline, CDR1 is SGHAT and CDR2 is FQNNGV. V was clipped by 6 bases and J by 4 bases, with 7 bases between them. The DNA for the CDR3 is TGTGCCAGCAGGAGGGATTACAATGAGCAGTTCTTC. Translation: CASRRDYNEQFF.

The V call is TRBV7-8, the J call TRBJ2-1; a possible D gene is TRBD1 (6 bases). This CDR3 is 17 amino acids long. V was trimmed by 0 bases and J by 3 bases, leaving 15 bases between them. The germline V gene encodes CDR1 SGHVS and CDR2 FQNEAQ. CDR3 nucleotide sequence: TGTGCCAGCAGCTTAGCCGGGACACCACGACGCTACAATGAGCAGTTCTTC. Protein sequence: CASSLAGTPRRYNEQFF.